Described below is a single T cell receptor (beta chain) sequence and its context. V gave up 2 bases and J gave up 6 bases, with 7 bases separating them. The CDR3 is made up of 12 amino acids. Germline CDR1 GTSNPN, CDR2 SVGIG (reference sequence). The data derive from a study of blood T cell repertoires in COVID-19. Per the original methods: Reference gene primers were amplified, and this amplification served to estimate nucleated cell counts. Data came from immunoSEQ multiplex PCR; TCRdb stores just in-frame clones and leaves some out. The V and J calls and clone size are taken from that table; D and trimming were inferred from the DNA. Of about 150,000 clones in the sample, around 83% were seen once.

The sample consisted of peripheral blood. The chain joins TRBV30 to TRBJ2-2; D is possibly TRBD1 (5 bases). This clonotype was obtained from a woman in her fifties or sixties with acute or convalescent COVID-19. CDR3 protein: CAWSLGPGELFF. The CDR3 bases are TGTGCCTGGAGTTTGGGGCCCGGGGAGCTGTTTTTT.